A selection of T cell receptor beta chains follows, all from one sample in a study of blood T cell repertoires in COVID-19. The protocol was immunoSEQ multiplex PCR, while the TCRdb copy is restricted to in-frame clones and leaves out a portion. Of around 260,000 clones listed, around 87% were seen once; the top ten hold 2% to 2.5%. Sequenced input: peripheral blood. The receptor source for this set is a woman aged 45 to 65 with acute or convalescent COVID-19. CDR3s include the opening cysteine and the closing phenylalanine or tryptophan. The D gene is left open where the match is weak. Clone sizes are given selectively: once, few, many, or a class where the clone is expanded.

TRBJ2-2 TRBD1 NA TRBV30 CAWSMKGAGGELFF TGTGCCTGGAGCATGAAGGGGGCCGGCGGGGAGCTGTTTTTT
TRBJ1-6 NA NA TRBV18 CASSFSRGSPLHF TGTGCCAGCTCATTCTCAAGGGGTTCACCCCTCCACTTT
TRBJ1-3 NA NA TRBV30 CAWSRQSGNTIYF TGTGCCTGGAGCCGACAGTCTGGAAACACCATATATTTT
TRBJ2-7 NA once TRBV19 CASSIDESYEQYF TGTGCCAGTAGTATAGACGAGAGCTACGAGCAGTACTTC
TRBJ1-2 TRBD1 NA TRBV6-6 CASSYSGGQGAYGYTF TGTGCCAGCAGTTACTCTGGGGGACAGGGAGCCTATGGCTACACCTTC
TRBJ2-7 TRBD2 NA TRBV28 CASSLAPAGDGQYF TGTGCCAGCAGTTTAGCACCAGCGGGAGACGGGCAGTACTTC
TRBJ1-4 TRBD1 NA TRBV7-2 CASSLDRDEKLFF TGTGCCAGCAGCCTCGACAGGGATGAAAAACTGTTTTTT
TRBJ2-7 NA NA TRBV19 CASSITGESYEQYF TGTGCCAGTAGTATAACGGGGGAATCCTACGAGCAGTACTTC
TRBJ2-5 NA once TRBV21-1 CASSKDHRGRVGPQYF TGTGCCAGCAGCAAAGACCACAGGGGGCGCGTGGGGCCCCAGTACTTC
TRBJ2-7 NA NA TRBV6-5 CASSYSRQDQQYF TGTGCCAGCAGTTACTCCCGACAGGACCAGCAGTACTTC
TRBJ1-1 NA NA TRBV27 CASSDQGSTEAFF TGTGCCAGCAGCGACCAGGGATCCACTGAAGCTTTCTTT
TRBJ2-1 NA NA TRBV5-4 CASSLVVAAYNEQFF TGTGCCAGCAGCTTGGTAGTAGCCGCCTACAATGAGCAGTTCTTC
TRBJ1-2 NA NA TRBV9 CASSVAARPANYGYTF TGTGCCAGCAGCGTAGCTGCCAGGCCAGCTAACTATGGCTACACCTTC
TRBJ2-1 NA NA TRBV20-1 CSASTARVAYNEQFF TGCAGTGCTAGTACCGCTCGGGTTGCCTACAATGAGCAGTTCTTC
TRBJ1-3 NA NA TRBV28 CASSLRSGNTIYF TGTGCCAGCAGTTTACGGTCTGGAAACACCATATATTTT
TRBJ2-7 TRBD2 NA TRBV11-2 CASSSGLAASYEQYF TGTGCCAGCAGCTCCGGACTAGCGGCCTCCTACGAGCAGTACTTC
TRBJ1-1 NA many TRBV5-1 CASSLQGLETEAFF TGCGCCAGCAGCCTTCAGGGGTTGGAAACTGAAGCTTTCTTT
TRBJ1-1 NA NA TRBV10-3 CAIRAGDAEAFF TGTGCCATCAGGGCCGGAGACGCTGAAGCTTTCTTT
TRBJ2-1 NA NA TRBV18 CASSPPRILNEQFF TGTGCCAGCTCACCACCGCGGATTCTGAATGAGCAGTTCTTC
TRBJ2-1 TRBD1 NA TRBV9 CASSTDRGSYNEQFF TGTGCCAGCAGCACGGACAGGGGCTCCTACAATGAGCAGTTCTTC
TRBJ2-3 TRBD2 NA TRBV6-5 CASSPTSVDTDTQYF TGTGCCAGCAGTCCGACTAGCGTAGACACAGATACGCAGTATTTT
TRBJ2-7 TRBD2 NA TRBV11-2 CASSYSGVYEQYF TGTGCCAGCAGCTATAGCGGGGTTTACGAGCAGTACTTC
TRBJ1-2 TRBD1 NA TRBV9 CASSPDRVGGYTF TGTGCCAGCAGCCCGGACAGGGTTGGGGGCTACACCTTC
TRBJ2-2 TRBD1 NA TRBV28 CASSLLQGDTGELFF TGTGCCAGCAGTTTGTTGCAGGGGGACACCGGGGAGCTGTTTTTT
TRBJ1-1 NA NA TRBV11-3 CASSLVGNTEAFF TGTGCCAGCAGCTTAGTCGGGAACACTGAAGCTTTCTTT
TRBJ2-3 TRBD2 NA TRBV7-6 CASSLVWGGSTDTQYF TGTGCCAGCAGCTTAGTATGGGGGGGTAGCACAGATACGCAGTATTTT
TRBJ2-7 TRBD2 NA TRBV13 CASTSSALAEYEQYF TGTGCCAGCACCTCATCGGCCCTAGCGGAGTACGAGCAGTACTTC
TRBJ1-6 TRBD1 NA TRBV25-1 CASSEWGQGARHSPLHF TGTGCCAGCAGTGAATGGGGACAGGGGGCCCGACATTCACCCCTCCACTTT
TRBJ1-5 NA NA TRBV29-1 CSVSGDYSNQPQHF TGCAGCGTTTCGGGGGATTATAGCAATCAGCCCCAGCATTTT
TRBJ1-2 TRBD1 once TRBV29-1 CSVEDGTGGYTF TGCAGCGTTGAAGATGGGACAGGGGGCTACACCTTC
TRBJ1-1 NA NA TRBV2 CARPRLNTEAFF TGTGCCAGGCCTCGGTTGAACACTGAAGCTTTCTTT
TRBJ1-4 NA NA TRBV15 CVTSRATGATNEKLFF TGTGTCACCAGCAGAGCGACCGGGGCAACTAATGAAAAACTGTTTTTT
TRBJ1-1 NA NA TRBV18 CASSPPGEGGKNTEAFF TGTGCCAGCTCACCACCGGGGGAAGGAGGGAAGAACACTGAAGCTTTCTTT
TRBJ2-7 TRBD2 NA TRBV10-2 CASGSLAGVYEQYF TGCGCCAGCGGGTCACTAGCGGGAGTCTACGAGCAGTACTTC
TRBJ2-2 NA NA TRBV24-1 CATSDPTENTGELFF TGTGCCACCAGTGACCCTACAGAGAACACCGGGGAGCTGTTTTTT
TRBJ1-2 NA NA TRBV12-3/TRBV12-4 CASRTENYGYTF TGTGCCAGCAGAACAGAGAACTATGGCTACACCTTC
TRBJ1-3 TRBD1 NA TRBV6-5 CASSYGQGAGNTIYF TGTGCCAGCAGTTATGGCCAGGGGGCTGGAAACACCATATATTTT
TRBJ1-1 NA NA TRBV15 CATSSRTGSTEAFF TGTGCCACCAGCTCCCGAACAGGAAGCACTGAAGCTTTCTTT
TRBJ2-5 TRBD2 few TRBV7-2 CASSPRVAGVGETQYF TGTGCCAGCAGCCCCCGGGTAGCGGGAGTGGGAGAGACCCAGTACTTC
TRBJ1-5 NA once TRBV28 CASSLFTGGQYSNQPQHF TGTGCCAGCAGTTTATTTACGGGCGGACAATATAGCAATCAGCCCCAGCATTTT
TRBJ1-3 NA NA TRBV3-1/TRBV3-2 CASSQTSWGLGNTIYF TGTGCCAGCAGCCAAACGTCTTGGGGGCTTGGAAACACCATATATTTT
TRBJ2-5 TRBD2 NA TRBV30 CAWKAGGETQYF TGTGCCTGGAAGGCGGGAGGGGAGACCCAGTACTTC
TRBJ2-1 TRBD2 NA TRBV7-3 CASSLGGPVNEQFF TGTGCCAGCAGTTTGGGAGGGCCGGTAAATGAGCAGTTCTTC
TRBJ2-3 NA NA TRBV21-1 CASSHREAGATDTQYF TGTGCCAGCAGCCATAGGGAAGCGGGAGCCACAGATACGCAGTATTTT
TRBJ2-5 TRBD2 NA TRBV2 CASSYGTSGSFQETQYF TGTGCCAGCAGCTACGGGACTAGCGGGAGTTTTCAAGAGACCCAGTACTTC
TRBJ2-5 NA once TRBV2 CATSQEAQETQYF TGTGCCACCTCTCAGGAGGCCCAAGAGACCCAGTACTTC
TRBJ2-2 NA NA TRBV29-1 CSVGDALLAGELFF TGCAGCGTGGGCGACGCCCTGCTAGCCGGGGAGCTGTTTTTT
TRBJ2-1 TRBD2 NA TRBV10-3 CAIGSGSTGEQFF TGTGCCATCGGGAGCGGGAGTACGGGTGAGCAGTTCTTC
TRBJ1-2 NA NA TRBV30 CAWTVNNYGYTF TGTGCCTGGACAGTCAATAACTATGGCTACACCTTC
TRBJ1-2 TRBD1 NA TRBV30 CAWRWDRGNGYTF TGTGCCTGGAGGTGGGACAGGGGGAATGGCTACACCTTC